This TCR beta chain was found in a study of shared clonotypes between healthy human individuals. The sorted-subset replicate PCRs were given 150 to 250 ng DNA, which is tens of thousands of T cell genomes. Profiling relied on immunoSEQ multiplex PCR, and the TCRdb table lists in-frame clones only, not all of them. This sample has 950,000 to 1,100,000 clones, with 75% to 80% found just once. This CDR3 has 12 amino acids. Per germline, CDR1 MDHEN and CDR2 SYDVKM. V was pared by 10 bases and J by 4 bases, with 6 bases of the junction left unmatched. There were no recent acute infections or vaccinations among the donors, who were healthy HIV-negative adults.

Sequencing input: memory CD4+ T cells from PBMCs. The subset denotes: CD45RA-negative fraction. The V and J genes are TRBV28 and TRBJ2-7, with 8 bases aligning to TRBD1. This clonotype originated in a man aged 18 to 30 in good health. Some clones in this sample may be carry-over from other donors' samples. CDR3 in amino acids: CATRTGPYEQYF. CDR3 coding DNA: TGTGCCACCCGGACAGGGCCTTACGAGCAGTACTTC. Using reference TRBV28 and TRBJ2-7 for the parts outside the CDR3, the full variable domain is DVKVTQSSRYLVKRTGEKVFLECVQDMDHENMFWYRQDPGLGLRLIYFSYDVKMKEKGDIPEGYSVSREKKERFSLILESASTNQTSMYLCATRTGPYEQYFGPGTRLTVT.